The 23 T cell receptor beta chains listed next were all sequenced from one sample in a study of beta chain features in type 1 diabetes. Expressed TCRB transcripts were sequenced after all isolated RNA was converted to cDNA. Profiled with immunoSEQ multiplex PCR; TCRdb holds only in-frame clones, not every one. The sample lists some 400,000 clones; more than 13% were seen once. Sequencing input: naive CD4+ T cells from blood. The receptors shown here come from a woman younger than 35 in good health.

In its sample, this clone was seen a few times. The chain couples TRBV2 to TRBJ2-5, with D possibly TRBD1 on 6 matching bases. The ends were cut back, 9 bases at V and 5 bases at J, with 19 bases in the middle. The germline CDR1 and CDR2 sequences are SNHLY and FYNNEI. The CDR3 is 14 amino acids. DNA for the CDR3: TGTGCCAGACCTACAGGGAAGGTTGTGGAGACCCAGTACTTC. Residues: CARPTGKVVETQYF.

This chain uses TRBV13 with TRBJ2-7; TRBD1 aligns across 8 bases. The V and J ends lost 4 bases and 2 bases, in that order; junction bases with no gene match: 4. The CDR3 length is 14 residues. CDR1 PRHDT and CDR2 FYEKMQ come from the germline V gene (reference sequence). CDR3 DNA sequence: TGTGCCAGCAGCTCCAGACAGGGGACCTACGAGCAGTACTTC. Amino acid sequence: CASSSRQGTYEQYF.

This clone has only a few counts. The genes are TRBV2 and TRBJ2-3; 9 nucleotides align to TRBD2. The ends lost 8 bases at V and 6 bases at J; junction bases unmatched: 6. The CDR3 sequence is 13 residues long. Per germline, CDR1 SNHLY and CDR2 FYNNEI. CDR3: CASSGTSLDTQYF. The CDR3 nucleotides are TGTGCCAGCTCGGGGACTAGCTTGGATACGCAGTATTTT.

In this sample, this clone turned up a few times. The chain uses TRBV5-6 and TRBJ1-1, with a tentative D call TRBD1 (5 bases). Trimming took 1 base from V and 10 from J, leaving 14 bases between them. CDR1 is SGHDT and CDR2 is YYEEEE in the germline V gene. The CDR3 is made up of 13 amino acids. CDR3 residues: CASSLSGIARAFF. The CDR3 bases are TGTGCCAGCAGCTTGTCAGGGATCGCGAGAGCTTTCTTT.

This CDR3 reads CASSGGQLYGYTF. In DNA form, the CDR3 reads TGTGCCAGCAGTGGGGGACAGCTCTATGGCTACACCTTC. The rearrangement joins TRBV25-1 to TRBJ1-2; 7 nucleotides align to TRBD1. Germline V gives CDR1 MGHDK, CDR2 SYGVNS. CDR3 length: 13 amino acids. V was pared by 4 bases and J by 4 bases, with 3 bases of the junction left unmatched.

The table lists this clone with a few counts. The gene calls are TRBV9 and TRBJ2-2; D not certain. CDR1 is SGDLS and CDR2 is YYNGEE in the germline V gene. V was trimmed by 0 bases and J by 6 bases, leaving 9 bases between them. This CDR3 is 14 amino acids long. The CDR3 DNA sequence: TGTGCCAGCAGCGTAGAAGTCCGGGCCGGGGAGCTGTTTTTT. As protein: CASSVEVRAGELFF.

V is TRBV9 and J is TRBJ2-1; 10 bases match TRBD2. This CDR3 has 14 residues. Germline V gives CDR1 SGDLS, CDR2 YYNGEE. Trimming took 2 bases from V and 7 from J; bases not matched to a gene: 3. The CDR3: CASSVSGRMNEQFF. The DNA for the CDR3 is TGTGCCAGCAGCGTTAGCGGGAGGATGAATGAGCAGTTCTTC.

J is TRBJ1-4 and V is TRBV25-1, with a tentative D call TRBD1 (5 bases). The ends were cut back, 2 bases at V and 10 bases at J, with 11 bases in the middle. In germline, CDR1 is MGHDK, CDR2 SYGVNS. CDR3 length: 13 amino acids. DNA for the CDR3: TGTGCCAGCAGTGAAGAAGGGGCTTTAAAACTGTTTTTT. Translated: CASSEEGALKLFF.

The CDR3 bases are TGTGCCAGCAGCACGTATGACAGGCGCTCTGGAAACACCATATATTTT. Protein sequence: CASSTYDRRSGNTIYF. J is TRBJ1-3 and V is TRBV7-3; possibly TRBD1 for D (6 bases). V was clipped by 5 bases and J by 0 bases, with 14 bases between them. The CDR3 is 16 residues long. Per the germline V gene, CDR1 is SGHTA and CDR2 is FQGTGA.

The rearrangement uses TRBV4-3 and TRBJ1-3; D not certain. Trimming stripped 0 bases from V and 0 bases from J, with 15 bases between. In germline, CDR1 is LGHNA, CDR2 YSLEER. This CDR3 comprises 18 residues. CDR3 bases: TGCGCCAGCAGCCAAGACCATTTCACAGCAGACTCTGGAAACACCATATATTTT. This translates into CASSQDHFTADSGNTIYF.

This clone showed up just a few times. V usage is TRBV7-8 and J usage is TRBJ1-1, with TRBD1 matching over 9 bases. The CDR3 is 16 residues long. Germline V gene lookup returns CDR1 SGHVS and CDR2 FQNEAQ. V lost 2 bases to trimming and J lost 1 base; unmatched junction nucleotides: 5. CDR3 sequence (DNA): TGTGCCAGCAGCTTAATAGGACAGGGGTGGAACACTGAAGCTTTCTTT. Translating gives CASSLIGQGWNTEAFF.

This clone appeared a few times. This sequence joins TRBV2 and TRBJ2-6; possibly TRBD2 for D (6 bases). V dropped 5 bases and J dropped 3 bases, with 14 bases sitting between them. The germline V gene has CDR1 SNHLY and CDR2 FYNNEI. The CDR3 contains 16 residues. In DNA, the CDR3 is TGTGCCAGCAGTCGGGACTCCTTGTTTGGGGCCAACGTCCTGACTTTC. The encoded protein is CASSRDSLFGANVLTF.

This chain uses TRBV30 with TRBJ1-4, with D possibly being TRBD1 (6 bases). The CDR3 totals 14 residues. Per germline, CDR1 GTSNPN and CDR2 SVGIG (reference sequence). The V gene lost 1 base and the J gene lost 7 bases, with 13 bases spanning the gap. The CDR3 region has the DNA TGTGCCTGGAGTGCCATGACAGGAGGTGAAAAACTGTTTTTT. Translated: CAWSAMTGGEKLFF.

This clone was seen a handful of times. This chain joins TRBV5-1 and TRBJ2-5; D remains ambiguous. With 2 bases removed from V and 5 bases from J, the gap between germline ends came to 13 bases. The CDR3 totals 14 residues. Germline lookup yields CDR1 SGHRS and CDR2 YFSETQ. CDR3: CASSFGSMPETQYF. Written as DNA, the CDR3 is TGCGCCAGCAGCTTTGGCAGTATGCCGGAGACCCAGTACTTC.

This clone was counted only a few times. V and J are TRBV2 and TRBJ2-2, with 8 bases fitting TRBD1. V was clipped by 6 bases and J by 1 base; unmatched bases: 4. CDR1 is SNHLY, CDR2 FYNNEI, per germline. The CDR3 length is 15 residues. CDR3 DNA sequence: TGTGCCAGCAGGGGGACAGGAGAGAACACCGGGGAGCTGTTTTTT. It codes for CASRGTGENTGELFF.

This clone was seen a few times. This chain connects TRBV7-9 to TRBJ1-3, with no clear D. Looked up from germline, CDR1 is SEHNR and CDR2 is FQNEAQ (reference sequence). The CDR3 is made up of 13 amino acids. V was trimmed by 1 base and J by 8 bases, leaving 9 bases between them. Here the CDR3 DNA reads TGTGCCAGCAGCTTAGTTGGGCACTACACCATATATTTT. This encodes CASSLVGHYTIYF.

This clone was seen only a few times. Written as DNA, the CDR3 is TGTGCCAGCAGCTTCGAGGGACACTTCTACGAGCAGTACTTC. Translating it yields CASSFEGHFYEQYF. This chain uses TRBV7-9 with TRBJ2-7; tentatively, D is TRBD1 (6 bases). The V gene's germline CDR1 is SEHNR and CDR2 FQNEAQ (reference sequence). This CDR3 comprises 14 residues. V shed 3 bases and J shed 3 bases, with 12 bases lying between them.

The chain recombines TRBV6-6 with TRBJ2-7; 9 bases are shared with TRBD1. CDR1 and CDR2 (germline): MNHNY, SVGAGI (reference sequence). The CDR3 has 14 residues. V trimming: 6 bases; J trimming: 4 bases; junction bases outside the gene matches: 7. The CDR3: CASSQQGAGYEQYF. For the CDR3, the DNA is TGTGCCAGCAGCCAACAGGGGGCGGGATACGAGCAGTACTTC.

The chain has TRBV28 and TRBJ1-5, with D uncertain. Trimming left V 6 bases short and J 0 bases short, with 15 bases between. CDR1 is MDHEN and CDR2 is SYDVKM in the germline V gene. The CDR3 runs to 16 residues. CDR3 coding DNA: TGTGCCAGCAGCTTGCACGGAGATTATAGCAATCAGCCCCAGCATTTT. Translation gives CASSLHGDYSNQPQHF.

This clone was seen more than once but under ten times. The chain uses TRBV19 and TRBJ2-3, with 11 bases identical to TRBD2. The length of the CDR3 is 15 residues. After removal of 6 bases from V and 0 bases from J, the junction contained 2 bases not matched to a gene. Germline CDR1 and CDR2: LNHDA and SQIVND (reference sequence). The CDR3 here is CASRGLAASTDTQYF. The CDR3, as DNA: TGTGCCAGTAGGGGACTAGCGGCTAGCACAGATACGCAGTATTTT.

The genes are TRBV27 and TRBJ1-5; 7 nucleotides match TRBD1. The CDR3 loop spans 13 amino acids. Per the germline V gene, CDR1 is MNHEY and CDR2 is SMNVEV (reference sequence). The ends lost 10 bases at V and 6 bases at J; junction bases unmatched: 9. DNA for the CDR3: TGTGCCACCTCAGGGGGACTGGGTCAGCCCCAGCATTTT. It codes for CATSGGLGQPQHF.

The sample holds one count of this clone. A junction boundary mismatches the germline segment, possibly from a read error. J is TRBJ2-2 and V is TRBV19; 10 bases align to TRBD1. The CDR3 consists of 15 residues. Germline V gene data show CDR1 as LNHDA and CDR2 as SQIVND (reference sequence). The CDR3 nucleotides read TGTGCCGGTAGGACAGGGGGTTTGGACACCGGGGAGCTGTTTTTT. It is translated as CAGRTGGLDTGELFF. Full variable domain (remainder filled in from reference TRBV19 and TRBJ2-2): DGGITQSPKYLFRKEGQNVTLSCEQNLNHDAMYWYRQDPGQGLRLIYYSQIVNDFQKGDIAEGYSVSREKKESFPLTVTSAQKNPTAFYLCAGRTGGLDTGELFFGEGSRLTVL.

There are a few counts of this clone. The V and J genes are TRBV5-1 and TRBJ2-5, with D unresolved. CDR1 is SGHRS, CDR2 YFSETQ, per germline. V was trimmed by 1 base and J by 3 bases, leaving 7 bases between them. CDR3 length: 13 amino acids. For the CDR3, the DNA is TGCGCCAGCAGCTTGAGAAGAGAAGAGACCCAGTACTTC. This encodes CASSLRREETQYF.